Presented here are 3 T cell receptor beta chains from one specimen sequenced in a study of blood T cell repertoires in COVID-19. Some clones are missing from TCRdb's copy, which holds only in-frame ones; the method was immunoSEQ multiplex PCR. The table includes roughly 53,000 clones, under 90% detected once. The source material was peripheral blood. The receptor set was obtained from a human donor in a cohort sampled during active COVID-19.

The chain has TRBV9 and TRBJ2-2; possibly TRBD2 for D (7 bases). This CDR3 is built from 17 residues. V was shortened by 0 bases and J by 10 bases, with 22 bases between the two germline ends. Germline CDR1 and CDR2: SGDLS and YYNGEE. The CDR3 DNA reads TGTGCCAGCAGCGTAGGGGTCCTTAGTCGGGGGGCGCCGGAGCTGTTTTTT. Translated: CASSVGVLSRGAPELFF.

V is TRBV7-9 and J is TRBJ1-4; 10 bases map to TRBD1. The germline V gene encodes CDR1 SEHNR and CDR2 FQNEAQ (reference sequence). Trimming removed 6 bases from V and 8 bases from J; junction bases left unmatched: 6. The CDR3 contains 14 residues. DNA of the CDR3: TGTGCCAGCAGGAGACAGGGGGCGGACGAAAAACTGTTTTTT. Protein sequence: CASRRQGADEKLFF.

The chain carries TRBV28 and TRBJ2-7, with 9 bases matching TRBD1. The CDR3 spans 16 residues. The V gene end was trimmed by 7 bases and the J gene end by 1 base; junction bases not matched to a gene: 11. The germline V gene encodes CDR1 MDHEN and CDR2 SYDVKM. Written as DNA, the CDR3 is TGTGCCAGCACCGGACAGGGGAAATTATGGTCCTACGAGCAGTACTTC. Translation gives CASTGQGKLWSYEQYF.